The 15 T cell receptor beta chains in this list originate from one sample, sequenced in a study of T cells expressing NK-cell markers (TCRdb year 2020). To prepare the library, 5' RACE was applied. The instrument was an Illumina HiSeq 2000. Reads reprocessed by TCRdb are summarized as one entry per CDR3 protein sequence, and DNA is absent. This sample's clone table shows about 550,000 distinct CDR3 sequences. The top ten hold 3% to 4.5% of the sample. Sequenced material: blood T cells: a sorted CD56 or NKG2C T cell subset, CD4+ or CD8+ T cells, or bulk PBMC T cells (not recorded which). These TCRs come from a man aged 18 to 30 in good health. Donor details come from another sample of the same person, matched by shared clones.

This sequence joins TRBV11-3 and TRBJ2-3; TCRdb's assignment of TRBD1 cannot be checked, as there is no DNA. The CDR3 sequence is 15 residues long. Germline V CDR1 and CDR2: SGHNT, YENEEA. CDR3 amino acids: CASSASGTYPDTQYF.

The rearrangement uses TRBV15 and TRBJ1-2; TCRdb picks TRBD1, but there is no DNA to check that call. This CDR3 spans 16 amino acids. The V gene's germline CDR1 is LNHNV and CDR2 YYDKDF (reference sequence). CDR3 loop: CATSRGEGAPLYGYTF.

V and J are TRBV11-2 and TRBJ2-1; TCRdb returns TRBD2, unconfirmable since there is no DNA. In germline, CDR1 is SGHAT, CDR2 FQNNGV. This CDR3 is 13 amino acids long. The chain's CDR3 is CASSLVRREEQFF.

CDR3 sequence reads: CASSLAGGSDEQFF. The genes are TRBV7-9 and TRBJ2-1; without DNA, the TCRdb call of TRBD1 cannot be checked. The V gene's germline CDR1 is SEHNR and CDR2 FQNEAQ (reference sequence). The CDR3 consists of 14 residues.

V is TRBV6-5 and J is TRBJ2-1; the D call of TRBD1 rests on TCRdb alone, since no DNA is present to check it. Germline V gives CDR1 MNHEY, CDR2 SVGAGI. This CDR3 spans 16 amino acids. This CDR3 is CASSYGTGGARGEQFF.

V is TRBV7-2 and J is TRBJ2-4; TCRdb names TRBD2, which stays unverified in the absence of DNA. Per the germline V gene, CDR1 is SGHTA and CDR2 is FQGNSA. This CDR3 is 17 amino acids long. The CDR3 reads CASSLVWRDLAKNIQYF.

The chain uses TRBV9 and TRBJ2-5; the TCRdb D gene call, TRBD1, has no DNA to confirm it. This CDR3 has 16 amino acids. Germline V CDR1 and CDR2: SGDLS, YYNGEE. The CDR3 spells CASSGKTGHRGETQYF.

V usage is TRBV4-2 and J usage is TRBJ2-7; TCRdb lists TRBD1, though no DNA is available to test this call. Per germline, CDR1 LGHNA and CDR2 YNFKEQ. CDR3 size: 15 residues. The CDR3: CASSPNPGQSSEQYF.

The chain carries TRBV27 and TRBJ2-1; TCRdb's D call of TRBD1 is untestable without DNA. This CDR3 has 15 residues. The germline V gene has CDR1 MNHEY and CDR2 SMNVEV (reference sequence). The CDR3 loop is CASRRGGSSYNEQFF.

The rearrangement links TRBV27 to TRBJ2-1. This CDR3 is 15 amino acids long. The V gene's germline CDR1 is MNHEY and CDR2 SMNVEV (reference sequence). The CDR3 sequence: CASSSLTGSYNEQFF.

V usage is TRBV12-3 or TRBV12-4 and J usage is TRBJ2-1; TCRdb reports TRBD1, a call that lacks DNA to check it against. The CDR3 runs 15 residues. The CDR3 region is CASSLSPGLSNEQFF.

The chain uses TRBV11-1 and TRBJ1-5. Germline CDR1 SGHAT, CDR2 FQDESV (reference sequence). The CDR3 is made up of 11 amino acids. The CDR3 here is CASSCDQPQHF.

The chain couples TRBV5-1 to TRBJ1-1. Germline lookup yields CDR1 SGHRS and CDR2 YFSETQ. The CDR3 has 16 amino acids. The CDR3 sequence is CASSLSYRHLNTEAFF. Based on the CDR3 plus reference TRBV5-1 and TRBJ1-1, the full variable domain is KAGVTQTPRYLIKTRGQQVTLSCSPISGHRSVSWYQQTPGQGLQFLFEYFSETQRNKGNFPGRFSGRQFSNSRSEMNVSTLELGDSALYLCASSLSYRHLNTEAFFGQGTRLTVV.

The CDR3 loop reads CASSAFQQGAIVETQYF. The chain uses TRBV25-1 and TRBJ2-5; the D call of TRBD1 rests on TCRdb alone, since no DNA is present to check it. This CDR3 contains 17 residues. CDR1 and CDR2 from the germline V gene are MGHDK and SYGVNS. Using reference TRBV25-1 and TRBJ2-5 for the parts outside the CDR3, the full variable domain is EADIYQTPRYLVIGTGKKITLECSQTMGHDKMYWYQQDPGMELHLIHYSYGVNSTEKGDLSSESTVSRIRTEHFPLTLESARPSHTSQYLCASSAFQQGAIVETQYFGPGTRLLVL.

This chain connects TRBV28 to TRBJ2-1; TCRdb's D call of TRBD2 is untestable without DNA. Germline CDR1 MDHEN, CDR2 SYDVKM. CDR3 length: 17 residues. The CDR3 is CASSGASGGFSYNEQFF.